This T cell receptor beta chain derives from a study of shared clonotypes between healthy human individuals. Clones were sequenced by immunoSEQ multiplex PCR, and TCRdb holds only the in-frame ones, with some missing. This table holds 97,000 or so clones, about 45% found once. The CDR3 runs to 16 residues. Germline CDR1 SGHTA, CDR2 FQGNSA. Unmatched junction bases numbered 9, after V lost 3 bases and J lost 4 bases. This clone has at least ten counts. V usage is TRBV7-2 and J usage is TRBJ2-7, with 10 bases identical to TRBD2. This sequence was found in a woman aged 40 to 50 in good health. Some clones in this sample may be carry-over from other donors' samples. The sample consisted of PBMCs. The CDR3 reads CASSFLTSGVVYEQYF. Here the CDR3 DNA reads TGTGCCAGCAGCTTCCTCACTAGCGGGGTTGTATACGAGCAGTACTTC.